Listed below are T cell receptor beta chains from one sample, sequenced in a study of cytomegalovirus exposure and HLA in healthy donors. Profiled with immunoSEQ multiplex PCR; TCRdb holds only in-frame clones, not every one. The repertoire table contains 70,000 to 75,000 clones. Material: PBMCs. Every receptor here comes from a female donor in good health and CMV-seropositive. CDR3s include the opening cysteine and the closing phenylalanine or tryptophan. A D gene is named only where the DNA matches it firmly.

>TRBJ2-1|TRBV27|NA
CASSLQVYNEQFF
TGTGCCAGCAGTTTACAGGTTTACAATGAGCAGTTCTTC
>TRBJ1-4|TRBV4-3|TRBD1
CASSQPGQGHEKLFF
TGCGCCAGCAGCCAACCGGGACAGGGACATGAAAAACTGTTTTTT
>TRBJ2-7|TRBV4-2|NA
CASSPGSAYEQYF
TGTGCCAGCAGCCCCGGGAGTGCCTACGAGCAGTACTTC
>TRBJ2-7|TRBV7-2|NA
CASSLSRGYEQYF
TGTGCCAGCAGCTTGTCCAGGGGCTACGAGCAGTACTTC
>TRBJ1-5|TRBV19|NA
CARTKTGIRPRNQPQHF
TGTGCCAGGACAAAAACGGGGATTCGCCCCCGCAATCAGCCCCAGCATTTT
>TRBJ1-1|TRBV10-3|TRBD1
CAISERTGLTEAFF
TGTGCCATCAGTGAGAGGACAGGATTGACTGAAGCTTTCTTT
>TRBJ2-1|TRBV5-1|TRBD2
CASSLAGSSYNEQFF
TGCGCCAGCAGCTTAGCGGGGAGCTCCTACAATGAGCAGTTCTTC
>TRBJ1-5|TRBV6-1|NA
CASSSGGFQPQHF
TGTGCCAGCTCAAGCGGGGGGTTTCAGCCCCAGCATTTT
>TRBJ2-7|TRBV6-6|TRBD1
CASATKGQGISYEQYF
TGTGCCAGCGCTACAAAAGGACAGGGGATCTCCTACGAGCAGTACTTC
>TRBJ1-4|TRBV4-1|TRBD1
CASSQVGRQGANEKLFF
TGCGCCAGCAGCCAAGTGGGCCGACAGGGTGCTAATGAAAAACTGTTTTTT
>TRBJ1-5|TRBV6-5|TRBD1
CASRDRGSNQPQHF
TGTGCCAGCAGGGACAGGGGGAGTAATCAGCCCCAGCATTTT
>TRBJ1-6|TRBV4-1|NA
CASSQEGLLKQLHF
TGCGCCAGCAGCCAAGAGGGGCTGTTAAAACAGCTCCACTTT
>TRBJ2-7|TRBV4-3|NA
CASSQGIEPPGYEQYF
TGCGCCAGCAGCCAAGGCATTGAGCCACCAGGCTACGAGCAGTACTTC
>TRBJ1-2|TRBV6-5|TRBD1
CASRQTGTYGYTF
TGTGCCAGCAGACAGACAGGGACATATGGCTACACCTTC
>TRBJ1-2|TRBV28|NA
CASSMTVMRNYGYTF
TGTGCCAGCAGCATGACAGTTATGAGAAACTATGGCTACACCTTC